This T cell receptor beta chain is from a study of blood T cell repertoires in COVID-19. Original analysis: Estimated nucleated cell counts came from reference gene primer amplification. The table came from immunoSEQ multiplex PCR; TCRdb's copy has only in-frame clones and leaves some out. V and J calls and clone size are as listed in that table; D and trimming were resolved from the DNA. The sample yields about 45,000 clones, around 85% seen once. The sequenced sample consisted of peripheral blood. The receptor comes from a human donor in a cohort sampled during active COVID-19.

The CDR3 DNA follows: TGTGCCAGCAGTCCCCACTTCGGGACAGGCTCTAACTATGGCTACACCTTC. Translation: CASSPHFGTGSNYGYTF. The chain combines TRBV6-2 or TRBV6-3 with TRBJ1-2, with 8 positions matching TRBD1. This CDR3 comprises 17 residues. The V segment lost 5 bases and the J segment 0 bases; nucleotides outside the gene matches: 11. Germline loops: CDR1 MNHEY, CDR2 SVGEGT.